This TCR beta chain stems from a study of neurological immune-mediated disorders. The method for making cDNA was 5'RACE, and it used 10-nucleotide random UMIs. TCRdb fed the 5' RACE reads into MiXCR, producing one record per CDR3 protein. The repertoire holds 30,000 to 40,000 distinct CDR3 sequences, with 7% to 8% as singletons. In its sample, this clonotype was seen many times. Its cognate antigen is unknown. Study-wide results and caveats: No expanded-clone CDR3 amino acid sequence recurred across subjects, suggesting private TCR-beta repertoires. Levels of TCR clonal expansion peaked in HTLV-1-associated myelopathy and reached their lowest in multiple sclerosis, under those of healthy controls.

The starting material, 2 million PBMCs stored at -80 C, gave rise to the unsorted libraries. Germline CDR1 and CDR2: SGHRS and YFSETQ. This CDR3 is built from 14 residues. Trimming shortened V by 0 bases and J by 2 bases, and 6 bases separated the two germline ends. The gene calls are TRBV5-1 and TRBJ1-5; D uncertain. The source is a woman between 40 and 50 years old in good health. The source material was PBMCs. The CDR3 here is CASSLAGGNQPQHF. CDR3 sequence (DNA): TGCGCCAGCAGCTTGGCCGGGGGCAATCAGCCCCAGCATTTT. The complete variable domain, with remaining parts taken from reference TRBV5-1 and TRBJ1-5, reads KAGVTQTPRYLIKTRGQQVTLSCSPISGHRSVSWYQQTPGQGLQFLFEYFSETQRNKGNFPGRFSGRQFSNSRSEMNVSTLELGDSALYLCASSLAGGNQPQHFGDGTRLSIL.